Each of the 28 T cell receptor beta chains below was sequenced from the same sample in a study of blood T cells in healthy people across ages. Alongside a J-beta primer mix, a sample-barcoded 5' primer served in a second PCR lasting about 7 to 12 cycles. TCRdb used MiXCR to reprocess the 5' RACE reads, holding one entry per CDR3 protein. The table records about 570,000 distinct CDR3 sequences, roughly a quarter of them present only once. A further study also used this sample, focusing on T cells of mothers and their children.

Material for sequencing was blood. All receptors come from a boy between 2 and 10 years old in good health.

The chain employs TRBV5-1 and TRBJ2-5; D could derive from TRBD1 or TRBD2 (5 bases each). The end of the DNA fits TRBJ2-7 better, so the J call may be wrong. Germline assignment: CDR1 SGHRS and CDR2 YFSETQ. The CDR3 length is 15 residues. CDR3 protein: CASSAIRDGPYEQYF. The CDR3 region has the DNA TGCGCCAGCAGCGCTATCCGGGACGGACCCTACGAGCAGTACTTC.

The chain carries TRBV29-1 and TRBJ2-7, with 7 bases lining up with TRBD1. Germline V CDR1 and CDR2: SQVTM, ANQGSEA. Germline trimming cut 1 base from V and 5 bases from J; bases unmatched to any gene: 11. The CDR3 runs 15 residues. CDR3 bases: TGCAGCGTTGAAGTAACACAGGGGCGGCGGGACGAGCAGTACTTC. Translated, it gives CSVEVTQGRRDEQYF.

In this sample, this clonotype turned up once. An end of the junction differs from the germline gene, which may be a read error. The V and J genes are TRBV13 and TRBJ2-5; 13 nucleotides agree with TRBD2. CDR3 length: 13 amino acids. CDR1 is PRHDT and CDR2 is FYEKMQ in the germline V gene (reference sequence). The CDR3 nucleotides are TGTGCCAGCAGCTCGGGACTAGCGGGGCGAGGGTTCTTC. Translated: CASSSGLAGRGFF.

This clonotype was picked up a small number of times. This chain joins TRBV6-1 and TRBJ2-2, with 8 positions matching TRBD2. V was pared by 6 bases and J by 4 bases, with 7 bases of the junction left unmatched. The CDR3 spans 15 residues. CDR1 is MNHNS, CDR2 SASEGT, per germline. The CDR3 sequence is CASRAGTSLTGELFF. CDR3 in DNA: TGTGCCAGCAGGGCCGGGACTAGTCTCACCGGGGAGCTGTTTTTT.

A single count supports this clonotype. The CDR3 protein is CASSVGGGEKLFF. In DNA, the CDR3 is TGTGCCAGCAGCGTAGGAGGGGGTGAAAAACTGTTTTTT. The V gene is TRBV9, the J gene TRBJ1-4; a weak D match, TRBD1 (6 bases). V lost 0 bases and J lost 7, with 7 bases in between. This CDR3 is 13 amino acids long. Looked up from germline, CDR1 is SGDLS and CDR2 is YYNGEE.

The sample holds a few counts of this clonotype. The rearrangement uses TRBV12-3 or TRBV12-4 and TRBJ1-4; tentatively, D is TRBD1 (6 bases). This CDR3 comprises 14 residues. Trimming took off 3 bases at V and 8 bases at J, with 13 bases between the two ends. The CDR3 region is CASSLGGVGEKLFF. DNA for the CDR3: TGTGCCAGCAGTTTGGGGGGCGTAGGGGAAAAACTGTTTTTT.

The rearrangement joins TRBV12-3 or TRBV12-4 to TRBJ2-1, with 8 bases fitting TRBD2. The J call is in doubt because the DNA end fits TRBJ2-7 better. The CDR3 is 14 residues long. The DNA for the CDR3 is TGTGCCAGCAATCCTAGCGGGCCGTCCTACGAGCAGTACTTC. Amino acid sequence: CASNPSGPSYEQYF.

This clonotype was seen only a few times. The V and J genes are TRBV25-1 and TRBJ1-4; 8 positions match TRBD1. The germline CDR1 and CDR2 sequences are MGHDK and SYGVNS. The trim removed 5 bases at V and 4 bases at J, leaving 9 bases unmatched. The CDR3 spans 16 residues. In DNA, the CDR3 is TGTGCCAGCAGTTATGGGGCCGACAGGGGTAATGAAAAACTGTTTTTT. Protein: CASSYGADRGNEKLFF.

This clonotype turned up a few times. The chain links TRBV7-2 to TRBJ2-5; 15 bases are shared with TRBD2. The J call may be incorrect, as the DNA end agrees better with TRBJ2-1. Germline assignment: CDR1 SGHTA and CDR2 FQGNSA. The length of the CDR3 is 17 residues. CDR3 in amino acids: CASRGPRGLAGGGEQFF. The CDR3 DNA is TGTGCCAGCAGGGGTCCCCGAGGACTAGCGGGAGGGGGTGAGCAGTTCTTC.

This clonotype was seen ten or more times. V is TRBV6-2 or TRBV6-3 and J is TRBJ1-1; D is unresolved. The V end was cut by 0 bases, the J end by 8 bases, with 7 bases between. The CDR3 contains 12 residues. Germline CDR1 MNHEY, CDR2 SVGEGT. CDR3 DNA sequence: TGTGCCAGCAGTTACTCGACGGGAGAAGCTTTCTTT. This codes for CASSYSTGEAFF.

V and J are TRBV29-1 and TRBJ2-1, with D uncertain. The CDR3 is 15 residues long. V was pared by 7 bases and J by 0 bases, with 16 bases between. In germline, CDR1 is SQVTM, CDR2 ANQGSEA. The CDR3 DNA reads as TGCAGCGCGAGAGTGGGTTACAGCTCCTACAATGAGCAGTTCTTC. It translates to CSARVGYSSYNEQFF.

The J gene is TRBJ2-3, the V gene TRBV10-3; no clear D gene. The germline V gene encodes CDR1 ENHRY and CDR2 SYGVKD. Trimming stripped 3 bases from V and 0 bases from J, with 16 bases between. CDR3 length: 17 amino acids. CDR3 nucleotides: TGTGCCATCAGTGAATATCCCAGCCGCGTGAGCACAGATACGCAGTATTTT. Its translation: CAISEYPSRVSTDTQYF.

CDR3 sequence (DNA): TGTGCCAGCAGCTTATTGGGCGGTGAAGCTTTCTTT. This codes for CASSLLGGEAFF. This chain uses TRBV7-9 with TRBJ1-1; no clear D gene. Germline CDR1 is SEHNR and CDR2 is FQNEAQ (reference sequence). The V end was cut by 2 bases, the J end by 7 bases, with 8 bases between. The CDR3 totals 12 residues.

The chain has TRBV9 and TRBJ1-1; D is unresolved. Per the germline V gene, CDR1 is SGDLS and CDR2 is YYNGEE. The CDR3 has 15 residues. Trimming removed 0 bases at V and 0 bases at J, with 9 bases between. CDR3 sequence: CASSVATVMNTEAFF. CDR3 DNA sequence: TGTGCCAGCAGCGTAGCTACAGTAATGAACACTGAAGCTTTCTTT.

The rearrangement uses TRBV6-6 and TRBJ1-6; D is unresolved. Trimming pared 0 bases from V and 4 bases from J, leaving 10 bases between. The CDR3 extends over 16 amino acids. Germline V gene lookup returns CDR1 MNHNY and CDR2 SVGAGI (reference sequence). For the CDR3, the DNA is TGTGCCAGCAGTTACTCCCCACGCGAATATAATTCACCCCTCCACTTT. Protein: CASSYSPREYNSPLHF.

The sample holds a few counts of this clonotype. The rearrangement links TRBV20-1 to TRBJ2-4, with D possibly called TRBD1 or TRBD2 (5 bases each). CDR3 size: 13 residues. Germline-derived CDR1 and CDR2 are DFQATT and SNEGSKA (reference sequence). V gave up 3 bases and J gave up 6 bases, with 12 bases separating them. CDR3 residues: CSARGVTANIQYF. Here the CDR3 DNA reads TGCAGTGCTAGGGGGGTGACAGCAAACATTCAGTACTTC.

The J gene is TRBJ2-5, the V gene TRBV12-3 or TRBV12-4; 9 nucleotides match TRBD2. The V segment lost 3 bases and the J segment 2 bases; nucleotides outside the gene matches: 4. The CDR3 contains 15 residues. The CDR3 loop is CASSLWTSAQETQYF. CDR3 DNA: TGTGCCAGCAGTTTGTGGACTAGCGCACAAGAGACCCAGTACTTC.

V and J are TRBV20-1 and TRBJ1-2; 12 bases map to TRBD1. The germline V gene encodes CDR1 DFQATT and CDR2 SNEGSKA (reference sequence). Losses at the gene ends were 6 bases for V and 6 bases for J; bases not matched to a gene: 11. The CDR3 is 15 residues long. This chain's CDR3 is CSAPLPGQGANGYTF. Here the CDR3 DNA reads TGCAGTGCGCCACTTCCGGGACAGGGGGCGAATGGCTACACCTTC.

The chain employs TRBV7-8 and TRBJ2-3; D not certain. Germline V gene lookup returns CDR1 SGHVS and CDR2 FQNEAQ. This CDR3 spans 12 amino acids. The ends were cut back, 5 bases at V and 6 bases at J, with 9 bases in the middle. The CDR3 loop is CASSRPADTQYF. In DNA, the CDR3 is TGTGCCAGCAGCCGTCCGGCGGATACGCAGTATTTT. The full variable domain, with the rest looked up from reference TRBV7-8 and TRBJ2-3, is GAGVSQSPRYKVAKRGQDVALRCDPISGHVSLFWYQQALGQGPEFLTYFQNEAQLDKSGLPSDRFFAERPEGSVSTLKIQRTQQEDSAVYLCASSRPADTQYFGPGTRLTVL.

This clonotype was detected ten times or more. In DNA, the CDR3 is TGCGCCAGCAGCTTGGATTCGGGGGGGTCCTACAATGAGCAGTTCTTC. It specifies CASSLDSGGSYNEQFF. V usage is TRBV5-1 and J usage is TRBJ2-1, with 8 bases identical to TRBD2. The V segment lost 0 bases and the J segment 1 base; nucleotides outside the gene matches: 3. CDR3 length: 16 amino acids. In germline, CDR1 is SGHRS, CDR2 YFSETQ.

The sample holds many counts of this clonotype. J is TRBJ1-6 and V is TRBV2; maybe TRBD1 (5 bases). CDR3 length equals 15 residues. Germline V CDR1 and CDR2: SNHLY, FYNNEI. V dropped 2 bases and J dropped 9 bases, with 14 bases sitting between them. The CDR3 region has the DNA TGTGCCAGCAGTGAATTTGTCCGGGGGAGTTCACCCCTCCACTTT. Its protein is CASSEFVRGSSPLHF. Using reference TRBV2 and TRBJ1-6 for the parts outside the CDR3, the full variable domain is EPEVTQTPSHQVTQMGQEVILRCVPISNHLYFYWYRQILGQKVEFLVSFYNNEISEKSEIFDDQFSVERPDGSNFTLKIRSTKLEDSAMYFCASSEFVRGSSPLHFGNGTRLTVT.

In this sample, this clonotype turned up a few times. The chain uses TRBV6-2 or TRBV6-3 and TRBJ2-7; no firm D call. This CDR3 has 11 residues. V was trimmed by 5 bases and J by 5 bases, leaving 7 bases between them. From germline, CDR1 is MNHEY and CDR2 SVGEGT. DNA for the CDR3: TGTGCCAGCAGTACCATCGACGAGCAGTACTTC. It translates to CASSTIDEQYF.

This clonotype was counted between two and nine times. This sequence joins TRBV25-1 and TRBJ1-2, with a tentative D call TRBD1 (5 bases). V shed 4 bases and J shed 8 bases, with 20 bases lying between them. The CDR3 runs to 15 residues. Germline-derived CDR1 and CDR2 are MGHDK and SYGVNS. CDR3 nucleotide sequence: TGTGCCAGCAGTGCCCCGGGACGGGGCGGGGACGGCTACACCTTC. Translated: CASSAPGRGGDGYTF.

The chain recombines TRBV6-5 with TRBJ2-5; D is unclear. V dropped 4 bases and J dropped 4 bases, with 10 bases sitting between them. The germline CDR1 and CDR2 sequences are MNHEY and SVGAGI. The CDR3 contains 13 residues. The CDR3 region has the DNA TGTGCCAGCAGTTCACCGGCGGTAGAGACCCAGTACTTC. Amino acids: CASSSPAVETQYF.

The V call is TRBV6-1, the J call TRBJ2-3; the D gene is possibly TRBD2 (6 bases). Germline V gives CDR1 MNHNS, CDR2 SASEGT. Trimming shortened V by 6 bases and J by 1 base, and 20 bases separated the two germline ends. CDR3 length: 17 amino acids. The DNA for the CDR3 is TGTGCCAGCAGGGGTGGACTATCCGCCTATGGCACAGATACGCAGTATTTT. Protein sequence: CASRGGLSAYGTDTQYF.

V and J are TRBV29-1 and TRBJ2-3; D perhaps matches TRBD2 (5 bases). The CDR3 loop spans 19 amino acids. V was clipped by 1 base and J by 3 bases, with 26 bases between them. Germline lookup yields CDR1 SQVTM and CDR2 ANQGSEA. This CDR3 reads CSVEAWTSGKGDQTDTQYF. The CDR3 region has the DNA TGCAGCGTTGAAGCATGGACGTCTGGAAAGGGAGATCAAACAGATACGCAGTATTTT.

This chain connects TRBV10-3 to TRBJ1-2; TRBD1 agrees at 7 bases. CDR1 is ENHRY and CDR2 is SYGVKD in the germline V gene. There are 15 residues in the CDR3. With 3 bases clipped from V and 7 bases from J, the junction kept 11 bases outside the gene matches. CDR3 coding DNA: TGTGCCATCAGTGACCCCACTGACAGGGCCGGTGGCTACACCTTC. Encoded protein: CAISDPTDRAGGYTF.

This clonotype was detected a few times. The chain is built from TRBV11-2 and TRBJ2-5; TRBD1 aligns across 10 bases. The germline V gene has CDR1 SGHAT and CDR2 FQNNGV. This CDR3 has 15 residues. Trimming at V came to 6 bases and at J to 5 bases, leaving 9 bases not matched to a gene. CDR3 sequence (DNA): TGTGCCAGCAGATTCCGGGACAGGGGTGGTGAGACCCAGTACTTC. Its protein is CASRFRDRGGETQYF.